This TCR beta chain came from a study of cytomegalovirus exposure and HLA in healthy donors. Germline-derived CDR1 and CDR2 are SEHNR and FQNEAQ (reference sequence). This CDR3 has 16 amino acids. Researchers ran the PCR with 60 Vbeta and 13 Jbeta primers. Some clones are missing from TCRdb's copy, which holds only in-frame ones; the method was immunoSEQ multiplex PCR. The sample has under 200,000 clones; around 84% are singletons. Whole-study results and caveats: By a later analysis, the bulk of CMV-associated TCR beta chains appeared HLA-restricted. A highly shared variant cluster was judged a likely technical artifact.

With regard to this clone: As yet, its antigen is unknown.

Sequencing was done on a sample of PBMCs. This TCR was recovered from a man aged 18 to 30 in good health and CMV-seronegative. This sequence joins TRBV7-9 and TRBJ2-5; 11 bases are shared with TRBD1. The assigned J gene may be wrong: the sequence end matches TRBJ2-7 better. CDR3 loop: CASSLGQGARSYEQYF. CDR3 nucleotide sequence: TGTGCCAGCAGCCTAGGACAGGGGGCAAGGTCCTACGAGCAGTACTTC.